This T cell receptor beta chain was recorded in a study of blood T cell repertoires in COVID-19. Study information: From T cells, B-cell-depleted T cells, or PBMCs came the material, which was cDNA or gDNA.

Participants were aged 18 to 89 years, lived in under 25 US areas, and enrolled virtually. V gave up 0 bases and J gave up 5 bases; unmatched junction bases: 12. This CDR3 is 17 amino acids long. CDR1 and CDR2 (germline): SGHNT, YYREEE (reference sequence). Authors' processing steps: Reference gene primer amplification in the assay estimated nucleated cell counts. Sequencing used immunoSEQ multiplex PCR; TCRdb keeps in-frame clones, though not all of them. That table furnishes V, J and clone size, whereas the DNA furnished D and trimming. Counted here are about 160,000 clones, 65% to 85% occurring once; the ten biggest clones make up 3.6%.

The source of this sequence is a woman aged 45-60 years in a cohort exposed to, infected with or recovered from COVID-19 (not recorded which). Sequenced input: PBMCs or T cells enriched from blood (not recorded which). The rearrangement joins TRBV5-4 to TRBJ2-5, with 8 bases matching TRBD2. The CDR3 sequence: CASSLAPWTGGLETQYF. CDR3 coding DNA: TGTGCCAGCAGCTTGGCCCCCTGGACGGGGGGGCTGGAGACCCAGTACTTC. Full variable domain (outside the CDR3, taken from reference TRBV5-4 and TRBJ2-5): ETGVTQSPTHLIKTRGQQVTLRCSSQSGHNTVSWYQQALGQGPQFIFQYYREEENGRGNFPPRFSGLQFPNYSSELNVNALELDDSALYLCASSLAPWTGGLETQYFGPGTRLLVL.